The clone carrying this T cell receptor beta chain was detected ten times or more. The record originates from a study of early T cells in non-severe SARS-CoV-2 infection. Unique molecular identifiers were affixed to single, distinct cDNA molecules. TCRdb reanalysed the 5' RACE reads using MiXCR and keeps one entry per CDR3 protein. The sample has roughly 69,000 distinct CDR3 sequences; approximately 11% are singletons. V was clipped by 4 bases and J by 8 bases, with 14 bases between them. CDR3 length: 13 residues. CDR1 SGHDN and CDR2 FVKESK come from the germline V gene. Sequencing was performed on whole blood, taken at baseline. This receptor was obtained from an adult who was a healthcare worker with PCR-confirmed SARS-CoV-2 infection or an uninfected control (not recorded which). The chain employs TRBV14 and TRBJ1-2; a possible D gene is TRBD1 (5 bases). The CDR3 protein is CASSPGPTSGYTF. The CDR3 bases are TGTGCCAGCAGCCCGGGGCCCACTTCAGGCTACACCTTC.